This entry is about one T cell receptor beta chain. The target antigen is unknown. There are 19 residues in the CDR3. V was pared by 3 bases and J by 1 base, with 17 bases of the junction left unmatched. CDR1 MNHEY and CDR2 SMNVEV come from the germline V gene (reference sequence). The study drew the donors from its approximately 120-subject validation cohort, separate from the roughly 670-subject first cohort. The data were obtained in a study of cytomegalovirus exposure and HLA in healthy donors. Study-level results: Investigators reported 164 TCR beta chains as tied to cytomegalovirus. In the 95 to 150 validation repertoires, a later analysis found that first-cohort TCR clusters tended to co-occur.

The protocol was immunoSEQ multiplex PCR, while the TCRdb copy is restricted to in-frame clones and leaves out a portion. The repertoire holds 150,000 to 250,000 clones, with 70% to 85% as singletons. The receptor was derived from a woman in her thirties in good health and CMV-seropositive. Source material: PBMCs. The V gene is TRBV27, the J gene TRBJ2-7; 8 bases fit TRBD2. DNA for the CDR3: TGTGCCAGCAGTTTCTTCAGGGGAGACGCGGGAGGCCGGTCCTACGAGCAGTACTTC. Translated, it gives CASSFFRGDAGGRSYEQYF.